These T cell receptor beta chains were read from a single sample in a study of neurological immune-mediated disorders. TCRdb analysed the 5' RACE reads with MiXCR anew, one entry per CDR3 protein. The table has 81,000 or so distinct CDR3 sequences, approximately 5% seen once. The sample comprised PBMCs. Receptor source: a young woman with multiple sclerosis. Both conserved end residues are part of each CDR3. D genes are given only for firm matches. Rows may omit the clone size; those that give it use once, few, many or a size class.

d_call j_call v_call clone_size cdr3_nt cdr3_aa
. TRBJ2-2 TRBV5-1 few TGCGCCAGCACACAGGGATCGAACACCGGGGAGCTGTTTTTT CASTQGSNTGELFF
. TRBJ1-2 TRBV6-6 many TGTGCCAGCAGTCACAGGCTAGAGGGTTACTATGGCTACACCTTC CASSHRLEGYYGYTF
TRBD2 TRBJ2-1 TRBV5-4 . TGTGCCAGCAGCCCCGAACTAGCGGCAGATGAGCAGTTCTTC CASSPELAADEQFF
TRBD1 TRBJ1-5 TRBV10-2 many TGCGCCAGCACCGACAGGGACCTCAATCAGCCCCAGCATTTT CASTDRDLNQPQHF
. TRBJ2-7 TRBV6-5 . TGTGCCAGCAGCCCCCCCGCCCGTCCCTACGAGCAGTACTTC CASSPPARPYEQYF
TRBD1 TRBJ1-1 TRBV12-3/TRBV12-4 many TGTGCCAGCAGACCGGGACAGGGGAACACTGAAGCTTTCTTT CASRPGQGNTEAFF
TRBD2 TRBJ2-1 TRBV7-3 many TGTGCCAGCAGCCAAGTCGGCTGGGGGGGCAATGAGCAGTTCTTC CASSQVGWGGNEQFF
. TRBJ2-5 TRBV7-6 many TGTGCCAGCAGCTTAAATGGGGTTAGGGAGACCCAGTACTTC CASSLNGVRETQYF
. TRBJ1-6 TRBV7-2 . TGTGCCAGCAGCGCGCACCCCGCGGGGAATAATTCACCCCTCCACTTT CASSAHPAGNNSPLHF
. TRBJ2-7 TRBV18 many TGTGCCAGCTCACCTTACTCCTACGAGCAGTACTTC CASSPYSYEQYF
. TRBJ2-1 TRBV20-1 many TGCAGTGCGGTCTCAGCGCCCCACAATGAGCAGTTCTTC CSAVSAPHNEQFF
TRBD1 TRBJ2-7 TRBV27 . TGTGCCAGCAGACGGATAAATACAGGGGGCGTATTTATCGAGCAGTACTTC CASRRINTGGVFIEQYF
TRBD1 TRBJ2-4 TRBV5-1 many TGCGCCAGCAGCCTCGGACAGGGCCCCTTCACCCCACTCACCAAAAACATTCAGTACTTC CASSLGQGPFTPLTKNIQYF